This T cell receptor beta chain was documented in a study of blood T cell repertoires in COVID-19. Repertoires were generated with immunoSEQ multiplex PCR, while TCRdb's copy carries only in-frame clones and drops some. The sample has over 250,000 clones; less than 90% are singletons. V dropped 4 bases and J dropped 5; count of bases not matched to a gene: 5. The CDR3 contains 14 residues. Germline CDR1 SQVTM, CDR2 ANQGSEA. This clonotype originated in a woman aged 70-85 years with COVID-19, enrolled during active disease. V is TRBV29-1 and J is TRBJ2-1; 10 bases agree with TRBD1. The sequencing input was peripheral blood. CDR3 nucleotide sequence: TGCAGCGTTGTCTCGGGACAGGGGAACAATGAGCAGTTCTTC. This sequence encodes CSVVSGQGNNEQFF.